This T cell receptor (beta chain) was recorded in a study of graft-versus-host responses after intestinal transplantation. Study overall: Recipients uniformly received anti-thymocyte globulin induction, followed by tacrolimus and steroids for about three years.

On this clone itself: What it binds is not known.

General study results and limits: GvH clones surfaced in recipient marrow, some emerging earlier in ileum or blood. Researchers found peak circulating GvH clone levels linked to early post-transplant HvG declines.

Libraries were prepared by immunoSEQ multiplex PCR; TCRdb keeps only in-frame clonotypes and omits some of them. Among roughly 93,000 clones, approximately 92% were seen once, and the ten largest hold less than 0.6%. The CDR3 runs to 15 residues. Looked up from germline, CDR1 is MNHNS and CDR2 is SASEGT. With 5 bases clipped from V and 4 bases from J, the junction kept 11 bases outside the gene matches. The rearrangement links TRBV6-1 to TRBJ2-7; 7 nucleotides match TRBD2. This receptor was taken from a human donor who received an intestinal transplant. The sequenced sample was unstimulated CD8+ T cells sorted from spleen or lymph node cells, obtained before intestinal transplant. CDR3 sequence reads: CASSTTAGNTYEQYF. As DNA, the CDR3 is TGTGCCAGCAGTACTACAGCGGGAAATACATACGAGCAGTACTTC.